The T cell receptor beta chain under discussion was sequenced for a study of CD8 T cells in Susac syndrome. Study-wide results and caveats: In its TCR sequencing and HLA analysis, the study acknowledged that the number of individuals was relatively small.

About this clonotype itself: Its antigen is undetermined.

Random hexamers were used to reverse transcribe roughly 0.5 to 1 ug of RNA. TCR beta CDR3 was amplified by immunoSEQ covering 54 Vbeta and 13 Jbeta. A single record per CDR3 protein comes from TCRdb applying MiXCR to the immunoSEQ multiplex PCR reads. Altogether about 200,000 distinct CDR3 sequences are present, nearly 95% being singletons, with the ten largest covering under 0.095%. The V end lost 8 bases, the J end lost 1 base, and 12 bases lay between the germline ends. The CDR3 extends over 13 amino acids. TCR beta sequencing covered blood CD8+ and CD4+ T cells. Bulk CD8+ and CD4+ cells came from magnetic negative isolation; CD8+ TEMRA by FACS.

Material: CD4+ T cells from PBMCs. This receptor was identified in a human donor with multiple sclerosis. The V and J genes are TRBV12-3 or TRBV12-4 and TRBJ2-7; maybe TRBD1 (6 bases). CDR3 sequence (DNA): TGTGCCAGCGGTTCGACAGGATCCTACGAGCAGTACTTC. It encodes CASGSTGSYEQYF.